This T cell receptor (beta chain) was captured in a study of cytomegalovirus exposure and HLA in healthy donors. In regard to this clone: The antigen remains unidentified.

Findings and caveats of the study: For most TCR sequences rarity was the rule, although some public TCRs occurred in many donors. In vitro, a few CMV-associated chains proved specific for CMV antigens.

The PCR was carried out with 60 Vbeta primers and 13 Jbeta primers. Assay used: immunoSEQ multiplex PCR; TCRdb lists only in-frame clones, some missing. Of 170,000 or so clones listed, 65% to 85% are singletons. This CDR3 is 16 amino acids long. The receptor was derived from a male donor in good health and CMV-seropositive. This rearrangement joins TRBV23-1 to TRBJ2-7; 9 positions match TRBD2. The J call is in doubt because the DNA end fits TRBJ2-1 better. TRBV23-1 is filed as an ORF, its function uncertain. Material for sequencing was PBMCs. The CDR3 DNA reads TGCGCCAGCACTCTGGCGGGGCGGGAGGGGAATAATGAGCAGTTCTTC. Residues: CASTLAGREGNNEQFF.